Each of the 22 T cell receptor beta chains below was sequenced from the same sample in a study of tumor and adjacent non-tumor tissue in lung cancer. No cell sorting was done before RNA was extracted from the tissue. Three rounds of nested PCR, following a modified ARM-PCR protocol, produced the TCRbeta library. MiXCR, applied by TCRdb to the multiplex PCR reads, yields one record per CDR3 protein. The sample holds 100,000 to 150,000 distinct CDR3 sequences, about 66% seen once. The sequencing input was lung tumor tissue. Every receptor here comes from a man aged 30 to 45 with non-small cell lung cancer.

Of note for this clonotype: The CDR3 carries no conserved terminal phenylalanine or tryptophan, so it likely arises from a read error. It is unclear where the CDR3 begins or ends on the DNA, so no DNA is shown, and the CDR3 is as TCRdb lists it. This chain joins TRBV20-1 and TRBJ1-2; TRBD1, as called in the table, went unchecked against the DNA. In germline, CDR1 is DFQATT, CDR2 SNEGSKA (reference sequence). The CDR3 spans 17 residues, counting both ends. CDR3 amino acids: CSARVVSGQGANYGYTS.

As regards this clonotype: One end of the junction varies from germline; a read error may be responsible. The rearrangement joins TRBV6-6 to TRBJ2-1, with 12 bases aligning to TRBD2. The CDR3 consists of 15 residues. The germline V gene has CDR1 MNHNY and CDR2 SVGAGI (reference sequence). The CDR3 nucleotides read TGTGTCAGCTGTGATAGACTAGCGGGGGCCATTGAGCAGTTCTTC. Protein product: CVSCDRLAGAIEQFF.

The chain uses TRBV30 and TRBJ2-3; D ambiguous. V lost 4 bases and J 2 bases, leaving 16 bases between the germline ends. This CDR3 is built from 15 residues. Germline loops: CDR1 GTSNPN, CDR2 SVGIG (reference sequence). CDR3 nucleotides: TGTGCCTGGATCAACGGTGCGGATTACACAGATACGCAGTATTTT. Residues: CAWINGADYTDTQYF.

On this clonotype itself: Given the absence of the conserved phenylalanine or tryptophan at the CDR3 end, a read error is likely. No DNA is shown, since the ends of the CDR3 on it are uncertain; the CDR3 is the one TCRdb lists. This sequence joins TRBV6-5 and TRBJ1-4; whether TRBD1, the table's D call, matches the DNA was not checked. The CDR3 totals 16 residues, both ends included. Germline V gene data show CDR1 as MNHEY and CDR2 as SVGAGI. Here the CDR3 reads CASSPEIGTWREKLFV.

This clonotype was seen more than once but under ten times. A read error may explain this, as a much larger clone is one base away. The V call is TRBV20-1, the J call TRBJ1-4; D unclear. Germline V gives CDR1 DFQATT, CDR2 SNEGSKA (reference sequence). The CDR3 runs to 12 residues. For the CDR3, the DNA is TGCAGTGCTACTTATCGGGCTGAAATACTGTTTTTT. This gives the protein CSATYRAEILFF.

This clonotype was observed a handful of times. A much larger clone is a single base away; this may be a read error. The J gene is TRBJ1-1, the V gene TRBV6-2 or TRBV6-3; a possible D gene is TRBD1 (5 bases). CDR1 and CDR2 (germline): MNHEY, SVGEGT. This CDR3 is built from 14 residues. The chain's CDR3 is CVSSYSLGDTEAFF. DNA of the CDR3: TGTGTCAGCAGTTACTCTTTGGGGGACACTGAAGCTTTCTTT.

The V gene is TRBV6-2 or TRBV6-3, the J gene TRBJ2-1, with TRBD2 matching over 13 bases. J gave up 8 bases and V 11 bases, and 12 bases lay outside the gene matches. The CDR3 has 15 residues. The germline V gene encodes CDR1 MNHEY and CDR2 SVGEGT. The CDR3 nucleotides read TGTGCCGGCCAATGGACTAGCGGGAGAAGAGATGAGCAGTTCTTC. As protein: CAGQWTSGRRDEQFF.

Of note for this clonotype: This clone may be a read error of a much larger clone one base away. CDR3 protein: CAMNRGEDTQYF. The CDR3 DNA follows: TGTGCCATGAATCGGGGGGAAGATACGCAGTATTTT. The chain uses TRBV7-9 and TRBJ2-3; TRBD2 aligns across 7 bases. The germline gives CDR1 SEHNR, CDR2 FQNEAQ (reference sequence). CDR3 size: 12 residues. V was clipped by 10 bases and J by 5 bases; unmatched bases: 6.

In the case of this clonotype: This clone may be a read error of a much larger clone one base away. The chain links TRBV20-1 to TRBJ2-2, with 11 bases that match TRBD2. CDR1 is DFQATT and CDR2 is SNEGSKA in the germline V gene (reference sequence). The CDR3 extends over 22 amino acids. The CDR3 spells CSASSPPSVGSGGAVETEELFF. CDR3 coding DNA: TGCAGTGCTAGTTCCCCCCCGTCCGTAGGTAGCGGGGGGGCGGTGGAGACCGAGGAGCTGTTTTTT.

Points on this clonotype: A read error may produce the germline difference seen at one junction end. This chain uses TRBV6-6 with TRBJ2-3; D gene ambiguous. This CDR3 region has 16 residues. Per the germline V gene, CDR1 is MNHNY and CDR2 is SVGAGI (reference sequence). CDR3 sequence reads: CVSSYLEPWSIDTQYF. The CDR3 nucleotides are TGTGTCAGCAGTTACTTGGAGCCCTGGAGCATAGATACGCAGTATTTT.

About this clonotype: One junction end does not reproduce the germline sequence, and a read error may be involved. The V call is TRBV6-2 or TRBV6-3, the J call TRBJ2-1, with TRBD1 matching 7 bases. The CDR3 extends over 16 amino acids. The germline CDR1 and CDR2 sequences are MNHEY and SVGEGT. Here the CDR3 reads CVSSYSGEGAVNEQSF. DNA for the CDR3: TGTGTCAGCAGTTACTCCGGCGAGGGGGCGGTAAATGAGCAGTCCTTC.

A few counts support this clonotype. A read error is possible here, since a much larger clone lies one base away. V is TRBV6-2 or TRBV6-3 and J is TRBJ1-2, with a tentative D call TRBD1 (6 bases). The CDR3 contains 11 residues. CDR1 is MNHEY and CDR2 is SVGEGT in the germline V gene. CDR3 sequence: CANSQGPGYTF. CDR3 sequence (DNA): TGTGCCAACAGTCAGGGGCCTGGCTACACCTTC.

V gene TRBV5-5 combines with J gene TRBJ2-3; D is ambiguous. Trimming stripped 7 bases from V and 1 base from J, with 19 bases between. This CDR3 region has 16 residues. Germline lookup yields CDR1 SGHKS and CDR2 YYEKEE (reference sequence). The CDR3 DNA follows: TGTGCCAGCGGGCGACCGAGCATGAGTGGCACAGATACGCAGTATTTT. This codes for CASGRPSMSGTDTQYF.

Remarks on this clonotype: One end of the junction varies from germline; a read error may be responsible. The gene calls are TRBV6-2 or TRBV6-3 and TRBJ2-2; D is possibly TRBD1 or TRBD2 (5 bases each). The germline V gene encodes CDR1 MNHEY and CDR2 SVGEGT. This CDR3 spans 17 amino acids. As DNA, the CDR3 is TGTGCCAGCAGTAAATCACAGGTTGGGACCCACACCGTGGAGCTGTTTTTT. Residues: CASSKSQVGTHTVELFF.

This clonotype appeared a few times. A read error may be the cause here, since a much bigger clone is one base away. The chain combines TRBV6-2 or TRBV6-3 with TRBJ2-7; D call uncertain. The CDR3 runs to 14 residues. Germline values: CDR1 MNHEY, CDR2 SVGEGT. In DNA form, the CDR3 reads TGTGTCAGCACCCCCGATGGGGATGGGCACGAGCAGTACTTC. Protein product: CVSTPDGDGHEQYF.

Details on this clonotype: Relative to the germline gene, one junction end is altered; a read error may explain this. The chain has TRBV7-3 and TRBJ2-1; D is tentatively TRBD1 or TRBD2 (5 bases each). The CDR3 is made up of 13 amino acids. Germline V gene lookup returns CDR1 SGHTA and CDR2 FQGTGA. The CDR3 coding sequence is TGTCCCAGCAGCCAGGGAGTTGGCAATGAGCAGTTCTTC. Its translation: CPSSQGVGNEQFF. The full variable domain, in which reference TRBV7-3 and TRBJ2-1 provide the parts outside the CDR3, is GAGVSQTPSNKVTEKGKYVELRCDPISGHTALYWYRQSLGQGPEFLIYFQGTGAADDSGLPNDRFFAVRPEGSVSTLKIQRTERGDSAVYLCPSSQGVGNEQFFGPGTRLTVL.

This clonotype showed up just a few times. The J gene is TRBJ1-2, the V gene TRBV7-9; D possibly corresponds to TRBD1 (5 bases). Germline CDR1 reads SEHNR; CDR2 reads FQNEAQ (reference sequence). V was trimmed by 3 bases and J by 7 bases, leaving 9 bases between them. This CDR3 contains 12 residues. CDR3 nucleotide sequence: TGTGCCAGCAGCTTGTCAGGGAGTGGCTACACCTTC. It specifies CASSLSGSGYTF.

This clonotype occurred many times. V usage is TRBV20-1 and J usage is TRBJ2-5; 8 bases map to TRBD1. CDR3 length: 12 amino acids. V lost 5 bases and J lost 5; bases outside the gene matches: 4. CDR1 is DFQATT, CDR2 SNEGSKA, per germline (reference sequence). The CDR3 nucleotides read TGCAGTGCTCAGTACAGGGGGGAGACCCAGTACTTC. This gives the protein CSAQYRGETQYF.

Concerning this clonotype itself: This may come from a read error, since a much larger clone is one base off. CDR3 sequence reads: CSVETWDSINEQSF. CDR3 coding DNA: TGCAGCGTTGAGACATGGGACAGTATCAATGAGCAGTCCTTC. V is TRBV29-1 and J is TRBJ2-1, with 7 bases aligning to TRBD1. Germline V CDR1 and CDR2: SQVTM, ANQGSEA. This CDR3 comprises 14 residues.

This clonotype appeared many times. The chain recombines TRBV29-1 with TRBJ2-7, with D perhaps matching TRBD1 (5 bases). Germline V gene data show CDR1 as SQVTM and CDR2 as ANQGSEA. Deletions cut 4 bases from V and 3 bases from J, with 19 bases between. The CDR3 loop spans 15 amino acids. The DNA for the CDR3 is TGCAGCGTTGCGATCGACAGAATAACGGGCTACGAGCAGTACTTC. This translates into CSVAIDRITGYEQYF.

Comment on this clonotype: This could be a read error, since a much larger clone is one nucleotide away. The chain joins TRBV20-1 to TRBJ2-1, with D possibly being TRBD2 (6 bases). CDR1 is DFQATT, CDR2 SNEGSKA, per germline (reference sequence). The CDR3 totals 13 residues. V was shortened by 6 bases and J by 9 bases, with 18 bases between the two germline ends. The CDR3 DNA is TGCAGTGCACTAACGGGAGCGAAGGGTGAGCAGTTCTTC. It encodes CSALTGAKGEQFF.

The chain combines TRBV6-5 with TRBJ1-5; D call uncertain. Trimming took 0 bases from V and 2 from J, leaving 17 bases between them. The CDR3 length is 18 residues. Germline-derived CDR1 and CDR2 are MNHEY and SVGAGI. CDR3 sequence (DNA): TGTGCCAGCAGTTACTCCAGGCCGGGGAGTGGGGGCAATCAGCCCCAGCATTTT. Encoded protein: CASSYSRPGSGGNQPQHF.